This T cell receptor (beta chain) is drawn from a study of T cell changes during pregnancy in multiple sclerosis. Sequencing was performed with immunoSEQ multiplex PCR; in TCRdb, only in-frame clones are kept and a portion is missing. The table lists 88,000 or so clones, approximately 90% of them singletons. Sequences were derived from peripheral blood, sampled before pregnancy. This receptor was identified in a female donor with multiple sclerosis, enrolled in a pregnancy study.

CDR3 nucleotide sequence: TGTGCCAGCAGCTTATCACAAAACTACGAGCAGTACTTC. Protein product: CASSLSQNYEQYF. The chain joins TRBV5-6 to TRBJ2-7; D unresolved. This CDR3 spans 13 amino acids. Trimming stripped 2 bases from V and 3 bases from J, with 9 bases between. In germline, CDR1 is SGHDT, CDR2 YYEEEE.